This T cell receptor beta chain was identified in a study of cytomegalovirus exposure and HLA in healthy donors. V was trimmed by 4 bases and J by 0 bases, leaving 10 bases between them. CDR1 is SGHNT and CDR2 is YENEEA in the germline V gene. CDR3 length equals 15 residues. TCRdb keeps only in-frame clones here, not all; method: immunoSEQ multiplex PCR. This sample yields 200,000 to 250,000 clones, of which 80% to 95% are seen a single time; more than 1% belongs to the top ten. The specimen was PBMCs. The J gene is TRBJ2-1, the V gene TRBV11-3; D is perhaps TRBD1 (5 bases). The sequence derives from a woman between 18 and 29 years old in good health and CMV-seronegative. For the CDR3, the DNA is TGTGCCAGCAGCTCCGACAGCTCCTCCTACAATGAGCAGTTCTTC. Protein sequence: CASSSDSSSYNEQFF. Together with reference TRBV11-3 and TRBJ2-1, the CDR3 gives the full variable domain: EAGVVQSPRYKIIEKKQPVAFWCNPISGHNTLYWYLQNLGQGPELLIRYENEEAVDDSQLPKDRFSAERLKGVDSTLKIQPAELGDSAVYLCASSSDSSSYNEQFFGPGTRLTVL.